This T cell receptor (beta chain) was sequenced in a study of shared clonotypes between healthy human individuals. Trimming shortened V by 5 bases and J by 8 bases, and 12 bases separated the two germline ends. Looked up from germline, CDR1 is SEHNR and CDR2 is FQNEAQ (reference sequence). This CDR3 is built from 12 residues. The data were produced by immunoSEQ multiplex PCR, yet TCRdb's version contains in-frame clones alone and is incomplete. This sample carries approximately 2.1 million clones, more than 85% of them seen once, and the ten largest clones take 0.39%. The receptor's source is a man younger than 30 in good health. Some clones in this sample may be carry-over from other donors' samples. Sequencing used naive CD4+ T cells from PBMCs. Subset specified: CD45RA+ positively selected. This chain uses TRBV7-9 with TRBJ1-2; D gene uncertain. The CDR3 sequence: CASSRGDRGYTF. The CDR3 DNA is TGTGCCAGCAGCCGCGGAGATCGAGGCTACACCTTC.